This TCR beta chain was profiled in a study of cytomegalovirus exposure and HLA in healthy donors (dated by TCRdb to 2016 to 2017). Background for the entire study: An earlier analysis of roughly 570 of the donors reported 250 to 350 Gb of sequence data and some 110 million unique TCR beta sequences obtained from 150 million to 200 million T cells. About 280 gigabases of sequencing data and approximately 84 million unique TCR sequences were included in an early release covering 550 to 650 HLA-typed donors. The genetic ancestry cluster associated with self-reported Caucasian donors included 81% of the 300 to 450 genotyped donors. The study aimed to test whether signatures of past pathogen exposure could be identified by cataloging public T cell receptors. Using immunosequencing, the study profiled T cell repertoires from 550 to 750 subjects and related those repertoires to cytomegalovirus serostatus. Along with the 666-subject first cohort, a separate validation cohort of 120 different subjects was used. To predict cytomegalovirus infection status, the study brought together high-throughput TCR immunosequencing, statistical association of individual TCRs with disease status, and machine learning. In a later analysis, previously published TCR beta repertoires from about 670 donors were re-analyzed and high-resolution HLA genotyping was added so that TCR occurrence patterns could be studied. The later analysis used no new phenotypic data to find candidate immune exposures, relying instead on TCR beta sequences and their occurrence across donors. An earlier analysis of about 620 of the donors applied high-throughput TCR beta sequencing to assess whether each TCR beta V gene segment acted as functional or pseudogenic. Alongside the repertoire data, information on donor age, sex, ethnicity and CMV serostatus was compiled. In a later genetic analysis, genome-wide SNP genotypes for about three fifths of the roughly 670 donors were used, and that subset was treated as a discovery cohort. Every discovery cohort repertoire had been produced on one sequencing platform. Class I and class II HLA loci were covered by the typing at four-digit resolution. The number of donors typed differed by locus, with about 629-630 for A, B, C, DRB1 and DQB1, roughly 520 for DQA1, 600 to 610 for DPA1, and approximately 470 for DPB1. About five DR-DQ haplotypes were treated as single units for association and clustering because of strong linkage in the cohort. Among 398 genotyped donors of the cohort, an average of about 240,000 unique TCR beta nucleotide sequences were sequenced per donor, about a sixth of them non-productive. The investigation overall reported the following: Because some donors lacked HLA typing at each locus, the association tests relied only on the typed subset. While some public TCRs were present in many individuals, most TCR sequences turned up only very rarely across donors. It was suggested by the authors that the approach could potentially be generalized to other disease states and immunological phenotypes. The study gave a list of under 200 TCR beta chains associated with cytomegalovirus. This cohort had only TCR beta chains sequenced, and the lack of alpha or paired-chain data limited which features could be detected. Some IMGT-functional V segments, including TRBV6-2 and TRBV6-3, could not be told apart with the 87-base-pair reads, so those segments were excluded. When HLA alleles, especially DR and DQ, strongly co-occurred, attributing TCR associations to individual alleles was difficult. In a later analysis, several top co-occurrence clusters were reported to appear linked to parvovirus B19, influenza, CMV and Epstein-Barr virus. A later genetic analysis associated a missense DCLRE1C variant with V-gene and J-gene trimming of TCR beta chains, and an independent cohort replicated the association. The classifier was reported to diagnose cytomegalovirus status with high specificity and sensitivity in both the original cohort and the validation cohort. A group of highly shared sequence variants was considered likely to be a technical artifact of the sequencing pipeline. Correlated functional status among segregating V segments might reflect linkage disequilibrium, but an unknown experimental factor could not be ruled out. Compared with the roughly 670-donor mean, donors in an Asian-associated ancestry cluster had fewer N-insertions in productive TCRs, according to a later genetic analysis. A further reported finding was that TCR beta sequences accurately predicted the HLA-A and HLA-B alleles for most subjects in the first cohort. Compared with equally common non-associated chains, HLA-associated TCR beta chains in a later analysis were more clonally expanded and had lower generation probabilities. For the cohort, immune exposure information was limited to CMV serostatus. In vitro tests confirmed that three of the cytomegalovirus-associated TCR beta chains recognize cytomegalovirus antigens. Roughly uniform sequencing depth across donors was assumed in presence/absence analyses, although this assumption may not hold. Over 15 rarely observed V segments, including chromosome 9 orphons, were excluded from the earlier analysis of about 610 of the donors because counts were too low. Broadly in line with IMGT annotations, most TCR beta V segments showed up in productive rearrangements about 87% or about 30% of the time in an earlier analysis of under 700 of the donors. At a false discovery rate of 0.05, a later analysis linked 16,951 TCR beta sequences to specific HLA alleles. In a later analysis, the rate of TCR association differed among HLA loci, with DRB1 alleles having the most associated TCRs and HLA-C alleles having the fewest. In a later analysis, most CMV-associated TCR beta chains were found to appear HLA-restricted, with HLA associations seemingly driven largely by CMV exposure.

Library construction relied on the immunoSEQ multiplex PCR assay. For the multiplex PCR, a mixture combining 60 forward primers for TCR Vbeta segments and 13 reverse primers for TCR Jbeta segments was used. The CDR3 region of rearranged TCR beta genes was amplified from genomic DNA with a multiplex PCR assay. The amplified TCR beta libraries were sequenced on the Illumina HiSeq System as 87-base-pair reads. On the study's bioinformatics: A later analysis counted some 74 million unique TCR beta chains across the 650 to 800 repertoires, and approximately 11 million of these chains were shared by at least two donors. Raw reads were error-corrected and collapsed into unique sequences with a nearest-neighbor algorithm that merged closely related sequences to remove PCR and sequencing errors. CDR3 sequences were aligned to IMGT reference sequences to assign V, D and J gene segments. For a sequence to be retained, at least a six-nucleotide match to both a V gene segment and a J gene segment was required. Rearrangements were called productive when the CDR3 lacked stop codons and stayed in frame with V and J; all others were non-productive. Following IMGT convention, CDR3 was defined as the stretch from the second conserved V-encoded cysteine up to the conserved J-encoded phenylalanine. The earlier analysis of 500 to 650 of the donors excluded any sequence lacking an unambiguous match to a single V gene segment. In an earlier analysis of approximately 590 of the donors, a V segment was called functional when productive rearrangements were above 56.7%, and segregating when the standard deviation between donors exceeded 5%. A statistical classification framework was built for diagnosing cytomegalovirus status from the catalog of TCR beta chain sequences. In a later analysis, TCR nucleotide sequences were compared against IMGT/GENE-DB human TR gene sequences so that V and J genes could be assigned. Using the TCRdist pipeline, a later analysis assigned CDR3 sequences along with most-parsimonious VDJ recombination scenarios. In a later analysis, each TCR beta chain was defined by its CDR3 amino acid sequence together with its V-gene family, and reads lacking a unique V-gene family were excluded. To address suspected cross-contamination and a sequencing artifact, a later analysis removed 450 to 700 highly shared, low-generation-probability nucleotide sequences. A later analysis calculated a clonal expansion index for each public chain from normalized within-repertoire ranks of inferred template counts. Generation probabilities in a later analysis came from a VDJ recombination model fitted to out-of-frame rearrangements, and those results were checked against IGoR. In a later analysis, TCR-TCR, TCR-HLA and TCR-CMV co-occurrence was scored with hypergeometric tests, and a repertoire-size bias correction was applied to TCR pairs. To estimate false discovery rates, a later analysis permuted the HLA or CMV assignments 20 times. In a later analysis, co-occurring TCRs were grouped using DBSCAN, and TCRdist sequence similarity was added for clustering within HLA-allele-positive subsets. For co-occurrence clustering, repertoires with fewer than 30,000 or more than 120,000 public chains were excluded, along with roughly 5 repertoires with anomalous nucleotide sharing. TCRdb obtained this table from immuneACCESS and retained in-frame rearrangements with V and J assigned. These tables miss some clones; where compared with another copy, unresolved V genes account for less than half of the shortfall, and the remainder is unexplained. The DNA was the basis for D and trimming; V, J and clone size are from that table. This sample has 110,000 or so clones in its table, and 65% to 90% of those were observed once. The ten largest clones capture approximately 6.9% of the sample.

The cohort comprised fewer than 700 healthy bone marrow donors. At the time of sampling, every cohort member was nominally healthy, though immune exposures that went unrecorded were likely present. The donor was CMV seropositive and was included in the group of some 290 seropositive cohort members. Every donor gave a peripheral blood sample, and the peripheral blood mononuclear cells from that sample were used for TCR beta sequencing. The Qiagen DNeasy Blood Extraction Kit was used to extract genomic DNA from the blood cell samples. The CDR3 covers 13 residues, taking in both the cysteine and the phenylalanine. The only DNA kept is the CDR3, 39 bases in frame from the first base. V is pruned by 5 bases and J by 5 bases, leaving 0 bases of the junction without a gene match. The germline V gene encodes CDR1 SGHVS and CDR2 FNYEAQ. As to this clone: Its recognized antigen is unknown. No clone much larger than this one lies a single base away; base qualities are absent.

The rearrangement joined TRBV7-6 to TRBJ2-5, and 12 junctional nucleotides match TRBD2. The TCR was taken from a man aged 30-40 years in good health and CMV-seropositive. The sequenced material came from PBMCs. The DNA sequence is TGTGCCAGCAGCGGACTAGCGGGGGAGACCCAGTACTTC. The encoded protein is CASSGLAGETQYF.